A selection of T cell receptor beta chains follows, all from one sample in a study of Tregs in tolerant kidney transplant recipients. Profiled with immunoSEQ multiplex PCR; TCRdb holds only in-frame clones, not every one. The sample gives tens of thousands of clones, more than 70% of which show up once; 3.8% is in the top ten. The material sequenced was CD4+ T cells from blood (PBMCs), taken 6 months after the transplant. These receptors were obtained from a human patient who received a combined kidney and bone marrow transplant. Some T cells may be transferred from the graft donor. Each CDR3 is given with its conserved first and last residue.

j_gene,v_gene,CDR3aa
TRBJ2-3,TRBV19,CASSIWTSGSSRDTQYF
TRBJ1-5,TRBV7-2,CASSLVLDRANQPQHF
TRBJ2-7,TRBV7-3,CASSLNPGPYEQYF
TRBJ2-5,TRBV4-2,CASSQLSGSGIETQYF
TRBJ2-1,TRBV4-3,CASSQDMAGSYNEQFF
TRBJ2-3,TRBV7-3,CASSLLGEGADTQYF
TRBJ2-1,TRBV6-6,CASSYSTGSTYNEQFF
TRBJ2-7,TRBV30,CAWTRDRVYEQYF
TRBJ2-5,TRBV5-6,CASSPDWRGQETQYF
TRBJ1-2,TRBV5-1,CASSSRDRGSSGYTF
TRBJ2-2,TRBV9,CASSADRGGGGELFF
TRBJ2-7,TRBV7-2,CASSLYGAQQYF
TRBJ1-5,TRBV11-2,CASSLSTGDQPQHF
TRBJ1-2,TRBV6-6,CASRPGRGIYGYTF
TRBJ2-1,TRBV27,CASSPLREGNEQFF
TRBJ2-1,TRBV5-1,CASSLGQGYNEQFF
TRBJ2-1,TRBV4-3,CASSQVNGLAGGPRNEQFF
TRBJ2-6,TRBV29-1,CSVQYSGANVLTF
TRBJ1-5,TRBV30,CAWSVGVAQPQHF
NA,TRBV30,CAWSVKFSSYEQYF
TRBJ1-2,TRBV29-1,CSVGGTGDYGYTF
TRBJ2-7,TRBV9,CASSAASSYEQYF
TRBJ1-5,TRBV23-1,CASSQIGTGGNQPQHF
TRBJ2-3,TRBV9,CASSVDLAGGTDTQYF
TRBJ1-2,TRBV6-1,CASSFSGANYGYTF
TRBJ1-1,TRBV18,CASSPTLIRGTEAFF
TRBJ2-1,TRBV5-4,CASSARTTNYNEQFF
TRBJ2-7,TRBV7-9,CASSLTSGVHEQYF
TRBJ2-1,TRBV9,CASSVGVGRDRGWNEQFF
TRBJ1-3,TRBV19,CASSITATSGNTIYF